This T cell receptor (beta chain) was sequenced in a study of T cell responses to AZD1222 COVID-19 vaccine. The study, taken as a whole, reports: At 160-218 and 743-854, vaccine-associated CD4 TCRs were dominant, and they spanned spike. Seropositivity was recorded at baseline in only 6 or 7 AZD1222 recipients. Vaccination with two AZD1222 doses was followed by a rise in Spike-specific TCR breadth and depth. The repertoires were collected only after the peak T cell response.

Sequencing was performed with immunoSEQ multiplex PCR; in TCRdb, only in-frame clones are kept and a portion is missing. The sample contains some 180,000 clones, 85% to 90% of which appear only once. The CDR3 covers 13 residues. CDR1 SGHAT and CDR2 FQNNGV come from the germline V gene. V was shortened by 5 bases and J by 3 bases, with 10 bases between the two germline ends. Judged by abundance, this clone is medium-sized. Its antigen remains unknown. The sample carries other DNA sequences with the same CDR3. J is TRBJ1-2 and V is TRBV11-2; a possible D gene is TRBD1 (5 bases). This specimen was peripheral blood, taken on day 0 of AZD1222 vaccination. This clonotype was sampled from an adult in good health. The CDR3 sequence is CASSPGQDYGYTF. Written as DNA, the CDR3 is TGTGCCAGCAGCCCCGGACAAGACTATGGCTACACCTTC.